The rows below give T cell receptor beta chains drawn from one sample of a study of beta chain features in type 1 diabetes. Libraries were prepared by immunoSEQ multiplex PCR; TCRdb keeps only in-frame clonotypes and omits some of them. The sample shows fewer than 900,000 clones, about a sixth of them seen only once. The sample consisted of naive CD4+ T cells from blood. The receptors were gathered from a woman aged 18-35 years in good health. Both conserved end residues are part of each CDR3. Each record gives: clone size, D gene, V gene, J gene, CDR3 protein, CDR3 DNA. The D gene is left open where the match is weak. A clone size is listed for some rows: how often the clone was seen (once, few, many), or a class if it is expanded.

clone_size: few; d_call: TRBD1; v_call: TRBV7-8; j_call: TRBJ2-4; cdr3_aa: CASSIQGAIQYF; cdr3_nt: TGTGCCAGCAGCATCCAGGGGGCCATTCAGTACTTC
clone_size: -; d_call: TRBD2; v_call: TRBV14; j_call: TRBJ2-5; cdr3_aa: CASSQELTSGRNLETQYF; cdr3_nt: TGTGCCAGCAGCCAAGAATTGACTAGCGGGAGGAACCTGGAGACCCAGTACTTC
clone_size: few; d_call: -; v_call: TRBV5-4; j_call: TRBJ2-1; cdr3_aa: CASSLGSGWNEQFF; cdr3_nt: TGTGCCAGCAGCCTGGGGAGTGGGTGGAATGAGCAGTTCTTC
clone_size: -; d_call: -; v_call: TRBV19; j_call: TRBJ2-1; cdr3_aa: CASSIGGSIYNEQFF; cdr3_nt: TGTGCCAGTAGTATAGGGGGCTCGATTTACAATGAGCAGTTCTTC
clone_size: few; d_call: TRBD1; v_call: TRBV14; j_call: TRBJ2-7; cdr3_aa: CASSQLTGGEQYF; cdr3_nt: TGTGCCAGCAGCCAATTGACAGGGGGTGAGCAGTACTTC
clone_size: -; d_call: -; v_call: TRBV10-3; j_call: TRBJ2-5; cdr3_aa: CAISESGQGQETQYF; cdr3_nt: TGTGCCATCAGTGAGTCGGGGCAGGGACAAGAGACCCAGTACTTC
clone_size: few; d_call: TRBD1; v_call: TRBV5-1; j_call: TRBJ2-7; cdr3_aa: CASRGTGSYEQYF; cdr3_nt: TGCGCCAGCAGGGGGACAGGGTCCTACGAGCAGTACTTC
clone_size: few; d_call: TRBD2; v_call: TRBV19; j_call: TRBJ2-1; cdr3_aa: CASSDTSGRDEQFF; cdr3_nt: TGTGCCAGTAGCGACACTAGCGGGAGGGATGAGCAGTTCTTC
clone_size: few; d_call: -; v_call: TRBV18; j_call: TRBJ2-5; cdr3_aa: CASSPYVGEETQYF; cdr3_nt: TGTGCCAGCTCACCCTACGTCGGGGAAGAGACCCAGTACTTC
clone_size: -; d_call: -; v_call: TRBV4-2; j_call: TRBJ2-2; cdr3_aa: CASSLLGTGELFF; cdr3_nt: TGTGCCAGCAGCCTCTTGGGCACCGGGGAGCTGTTTTTT
clone_size: few; d_call: TRBD1; v_call: TRBV18; j_call: TRBJ2-1; cdr3_aa: CASSPSGQSSYNEQFF; cdr3_nt: TGTGCCAGCTCACCATCGGGACAGAGCTCCTACAATGAGCAGTTCTTC
clone_size: -; d_call: TRBD1; v_call: TRBV7-3; j_call: TRBJ2-1; cdr3_aa: CASSLAGTGSNEQFF; cdr3_nt: TGTGCCAGCAGCTTAGCCGGGACAGGGTCGAATGAGCAGTTCTTC
clone_size: -; d_call: -; v_call: TRBV7-3; j_call: TRBJ1-3; cdr3_aa: CASSSTAGSGNTIYF; cdr3_nt: TGTGCCAGCAGCTCAACAGCCGGCTCTGGAAACACCATATATTTT
clone_size: once; d_call: TRBD2; v_call: TRBV9; j_call: TRBJ2-1; cdr3_aa: CASRPQAGSSYNEQFF; cdr3_nt: TGTGCCAGCAGGCCCCAAGCGGGATCGTCCTACAATGAGCAGTTCTTC
clone_size: few; d_call: -; v_call: TRBV25-1; j_call: TRBJ1-4; cdr3_aa: CASSVQGATNEKLFF; cdr3_nt: TGTGCCAGCAGTGTACAGGGTGCAACTAATGAAAAACTGTTTTTT
clone_size: -; d_call: -; v_call: TRBV28; j_call: TRBJ2-7; cdr3_aa: CASGGQVVGEQYF; cdr3_nt: TGTGCCAGCGGGGGTCAGGTAGTAGGCGAGCAGTACTTC
clone_size: -; d_call: TRBD1; v_call: TRBV6-5; j_call: TRBJ1-1; cdr3_aa: CASMTGYTEAFF; cdr3_nt: TGTGCCAGCATGACAGGGTACACTGAAGCTTTCTTT
clone_size: few; d_call: -; v_call: TRBV11-1; j_call: TRBJ2-2; cdr3_aa: CASSSGTRNTGELFF; cdr3_nt: TGTGCCAGCAGCTCAGGGACCAGGAACACCGGGGAGCTGTTTTTT
clone_size: -; d_call: TRBD2; v_call: TRBV27; j_call: TRBJ2-2; cdr3_aa: CASSLSASGRAGELFF; cdr3_nt: TGTGCCAGCAGTTTATCCGCTAGCGGGAGGGCCGGGGAGCTGTTTTTT
clone_size: -; d_call: -; v_call: TRBV5-6; j_call: TRBJ2-4; cdr3_aa: CASSLVRRSIAKNIQYF; cdr3_nt: TGTGCCAGCAGCTTAGTGAGGAGGTCTATAGCCAAAAACATTCAGTACTTC
clone_size: -; d_call: -; v_call: TRBV18; j_call: TRBJ2-1; cdr3_aa: CASSPTGFSYNEQFF; cdr3_nt: TGTGCCAGCTCACCTACAGGGTTTAGCTACAATGAGCAGTTCTTC
clone_size: few; d_call: TRBD1; v_call: TRBV2; j_call: TRBJ2-7; cdr3_aa: CASSGGQGAAYEQYF; cdr3_nt: TGTGCCAGCAGTGGAGGTCAGGGGGCGGCTTACGAGCAGTACTTC
clone_size: -; d_call: TRBD2; v_call: TRBV11-2; j_call: TRBJ2-7; cdr3_aa: CASSLFGRALEQYF; cdr3_nt: TGTGCCAGCAGCTTATTCGGGAGGGCCCTCGAGCAGTACTTC
clone_size: -; d_call: TRBD1; v_call: TRBV18; j_call: TRBJ2-6; cdr3_aa: CASTKNRGQGGANVLTF; cdr3_nt: TGTGCCAGCACTAAGAACAGGGGGCAGGGCGGGGCCAACGTCCTGACTTTC
clone_size: -; d_call: TRBD2; v_call: TRBV4-3; j_call: TRBJ2-3; cdr3_aa: CASSHHPVAGGGADTQYF; cdr3_nt: TGCGCCAGCAGCCACCACCCCGTTGCGGGAGGAGGAGCAGATACGCAGTATTTT
clone_size: few; d_call: TRBD1; v_call: TRBV10-3; j_call: TRBJ1-2; cdr3_aa: CAIGQGDGYTF; cdr3_nt: TGTGCCATCGGGCAGGGGGATGGCTACACCTTC
clone_size: few; d_call: -; v_call: TRBV7-2; j_call: TRBJ1-2; cdr3_aa: CASSQETGTRNYGYTF; cdr3_nt: TGTGCCAGCAGCCAAGAGACCGGGACAAGGAACTATGGCTACACCTTC